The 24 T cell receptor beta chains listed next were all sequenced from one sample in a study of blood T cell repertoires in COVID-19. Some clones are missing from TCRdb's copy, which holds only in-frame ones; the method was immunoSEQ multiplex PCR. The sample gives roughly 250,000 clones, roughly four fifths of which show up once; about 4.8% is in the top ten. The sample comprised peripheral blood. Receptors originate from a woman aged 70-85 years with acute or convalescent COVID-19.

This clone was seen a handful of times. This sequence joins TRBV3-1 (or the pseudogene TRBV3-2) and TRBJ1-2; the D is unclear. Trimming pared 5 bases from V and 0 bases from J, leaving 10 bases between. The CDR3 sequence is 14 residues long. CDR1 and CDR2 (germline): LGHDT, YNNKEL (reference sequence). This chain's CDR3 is CASSELSTNYGYTF. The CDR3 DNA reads TGTGCCAGCAGCGAGTTGAGTACTAACTATGGCTACACCTTC.

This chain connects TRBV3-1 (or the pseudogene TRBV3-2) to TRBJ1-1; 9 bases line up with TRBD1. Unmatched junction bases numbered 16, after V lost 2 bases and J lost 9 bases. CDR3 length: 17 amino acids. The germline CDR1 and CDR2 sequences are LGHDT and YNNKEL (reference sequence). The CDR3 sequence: CASSQWGRGQGIGQAFF. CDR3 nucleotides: TGTGCCAGCAGCCAATGGGGTCGTGGACAGGGGATAGGACAAGCTTTCTTT.

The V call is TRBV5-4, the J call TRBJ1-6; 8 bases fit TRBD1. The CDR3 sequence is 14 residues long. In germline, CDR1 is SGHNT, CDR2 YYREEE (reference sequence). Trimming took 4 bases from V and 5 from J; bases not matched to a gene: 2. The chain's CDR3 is CASSGRGHNSPLHF. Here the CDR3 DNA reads TGTGCCAGCAGCGGCAGGGGGCATAATTCACCCCTCCACTTT.

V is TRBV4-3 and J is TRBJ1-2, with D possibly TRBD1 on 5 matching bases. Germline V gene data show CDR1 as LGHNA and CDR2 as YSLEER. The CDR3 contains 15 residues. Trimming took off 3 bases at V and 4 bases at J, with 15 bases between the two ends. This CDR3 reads CASSHADGGFYGYTF. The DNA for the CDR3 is TGCGCCAGCAGCCACGCTGACGGGGGTTTCTATGGCTACACCTTC.

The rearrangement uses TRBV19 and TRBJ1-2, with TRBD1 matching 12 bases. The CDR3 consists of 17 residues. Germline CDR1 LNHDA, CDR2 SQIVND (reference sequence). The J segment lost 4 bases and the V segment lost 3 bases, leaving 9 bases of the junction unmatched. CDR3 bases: TGTGCCAGTAGTATTGGGACGGGGACAGGGGGCTTCTATGGCTACACCTTC. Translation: CASSIGTGTGGFYGYTF.

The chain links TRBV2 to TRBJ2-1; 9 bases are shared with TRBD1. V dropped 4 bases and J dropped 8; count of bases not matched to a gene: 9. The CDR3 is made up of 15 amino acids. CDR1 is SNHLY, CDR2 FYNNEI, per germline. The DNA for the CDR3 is TGTGCCAGCAGTGTGTGGACAGGGGCGCGGGATGAGCAGTTCTTC. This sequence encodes CASSVWTGARDEQFF.

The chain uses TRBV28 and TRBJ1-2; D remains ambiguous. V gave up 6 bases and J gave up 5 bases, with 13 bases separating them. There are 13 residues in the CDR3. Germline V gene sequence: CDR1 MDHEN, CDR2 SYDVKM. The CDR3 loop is CASREGGGYGYTF. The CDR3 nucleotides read TGTGCCAGCAGGGAGGGCGGCGGGTATGGCTACACCTTC.

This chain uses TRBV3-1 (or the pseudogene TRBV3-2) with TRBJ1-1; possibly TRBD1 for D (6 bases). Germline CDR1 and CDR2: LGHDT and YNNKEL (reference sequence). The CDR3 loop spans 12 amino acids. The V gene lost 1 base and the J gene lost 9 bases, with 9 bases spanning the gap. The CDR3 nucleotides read TGTGCCAGCAGCCAAGTAGGGACAAAAGCTTTCTTT. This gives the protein CASSQVGTKAFF.

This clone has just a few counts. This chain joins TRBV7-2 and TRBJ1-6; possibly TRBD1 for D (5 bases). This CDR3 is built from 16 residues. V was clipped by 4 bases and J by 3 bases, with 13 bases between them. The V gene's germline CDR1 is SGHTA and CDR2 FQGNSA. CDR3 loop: CASSSPVGGYNSPLHF. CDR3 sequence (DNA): TGTGCCAGCAGCTCCCCGGTGGGGGGCTATAATTCACCCCTCCACTTT.

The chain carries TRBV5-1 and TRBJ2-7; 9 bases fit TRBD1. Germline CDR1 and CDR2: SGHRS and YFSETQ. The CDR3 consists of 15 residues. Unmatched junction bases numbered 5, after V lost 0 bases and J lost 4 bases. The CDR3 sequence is CASSLAGQGFYEQYF. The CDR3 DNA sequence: TGCGCCAGCAGCTTGGCCGGACAGGGGTTTTACGAGCAGTACTTC.

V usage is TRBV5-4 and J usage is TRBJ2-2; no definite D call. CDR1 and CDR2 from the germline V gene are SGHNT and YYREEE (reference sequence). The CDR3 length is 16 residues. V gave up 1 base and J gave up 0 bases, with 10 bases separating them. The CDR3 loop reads CASSLYRHANTGELFF. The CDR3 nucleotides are TGTGCCAGCAGCTTGTATAGACACGCGAACACCGGGGAGCTGTTTTTT.

Written as DNA, the CDR3 is TGTGCCAGCAGCTTAGCTTCAAACAGGGCCGTTAATGAAAAACTGTTTTTT. It yields the protein CASSLASNRAVNEKLFF. The chain is built from TRBV7-8 and TRBJ1-4, with D perhaps matching TRBD1 (6 bases). The CDR3 sequence is 17 residues long. The V gene's germline CDR1 is SGHVS and CDR2 FQNEAQ. V was shortened by 0 bases and J by 4 bases, with 15 bases between the two germline ends.

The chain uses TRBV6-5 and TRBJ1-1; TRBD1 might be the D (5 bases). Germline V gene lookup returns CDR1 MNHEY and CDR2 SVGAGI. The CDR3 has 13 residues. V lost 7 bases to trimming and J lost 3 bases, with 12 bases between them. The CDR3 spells CASKRWGDTEAFF. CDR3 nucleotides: TGTGCCAGCAAAAGGTGGGGGGACACTGAAGCTTTCTTT.

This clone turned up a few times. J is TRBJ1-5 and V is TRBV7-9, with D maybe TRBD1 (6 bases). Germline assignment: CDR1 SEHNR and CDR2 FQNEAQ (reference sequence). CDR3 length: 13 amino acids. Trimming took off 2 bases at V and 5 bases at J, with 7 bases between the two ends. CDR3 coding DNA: TGTGCCAGCAGCTTAAACAGGGATCAGCCCCAGCATTTT. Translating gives CASSLNRDQPQHF.

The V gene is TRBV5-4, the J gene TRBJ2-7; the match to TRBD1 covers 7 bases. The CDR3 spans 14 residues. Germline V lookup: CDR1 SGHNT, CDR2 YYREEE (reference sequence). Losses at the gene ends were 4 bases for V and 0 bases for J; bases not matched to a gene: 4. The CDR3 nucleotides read TGTGCCAGCAGCCCCGGGACAGTCTCCTACGAGCAGTACTTC. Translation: CASSPGTVSYEQYF.

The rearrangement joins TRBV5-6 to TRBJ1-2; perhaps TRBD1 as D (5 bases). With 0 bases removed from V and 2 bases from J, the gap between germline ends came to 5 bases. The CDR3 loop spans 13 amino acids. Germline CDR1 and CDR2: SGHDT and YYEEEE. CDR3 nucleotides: TGTGCCAGCAGCTTGGAGGGGAACTATGGCTACACCTTC. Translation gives CASSLEGNYGYTF.

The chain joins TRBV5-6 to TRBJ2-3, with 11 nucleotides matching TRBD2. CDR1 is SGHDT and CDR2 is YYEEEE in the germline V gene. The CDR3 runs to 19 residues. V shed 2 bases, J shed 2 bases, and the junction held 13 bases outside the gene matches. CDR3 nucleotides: TGTGCCAGCAGCTTTGGGGTGATAGCGGGGGGGCCTTTCACAGATACGCAGTATTTT. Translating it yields CASSFGVIAGGPFTDTQYF.

For the CDR3, the DNA is TGTGCCAGCAGCTTAGTTTGGGGGGGCGAAGAGACCCAGTACTTC. Its translation: CASSLVWGGEETQYF. The V call is TRBV7-9, the J call TRBJ2-5, with D perhaps matching TRBD2 (7 bases). V gave up 1 base and J gave up 3 bases, with 12 bases separating them. Per the germline V gene, CDR1 is SEHNR and CDR2 is FQNEAQ (reference sequence). The CDR3 has 15 amino acids. Full variable domain (remainder filled in from reference TRBV7-9 and TRBJ2-5): DTGVSQNPRHKITKRGQNVTFRCDPISEHNRLYWYRQTLGQGPEFLTYFQNEAQLEKSRLLSDRFSAERPKGSFSTLEIQRTEQGDSAMYLCASSLVWGGEETQYFGPGTRLLVL.

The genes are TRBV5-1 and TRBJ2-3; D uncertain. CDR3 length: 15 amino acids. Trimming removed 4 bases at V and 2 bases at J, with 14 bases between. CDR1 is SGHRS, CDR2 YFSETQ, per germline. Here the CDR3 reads CASSTTGQPTDTQYF. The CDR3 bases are TGCGCCAGCAGCACGACGGGTCAACCCACAGATACGCAGTATTTT.

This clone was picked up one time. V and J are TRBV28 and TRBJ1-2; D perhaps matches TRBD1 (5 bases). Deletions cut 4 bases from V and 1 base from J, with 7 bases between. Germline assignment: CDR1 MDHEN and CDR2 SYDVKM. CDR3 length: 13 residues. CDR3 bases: TGTGCCAGCAGTTGGGGCGATAACTATGGCTACACCTTC. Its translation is CASSWGDNYGYTF.

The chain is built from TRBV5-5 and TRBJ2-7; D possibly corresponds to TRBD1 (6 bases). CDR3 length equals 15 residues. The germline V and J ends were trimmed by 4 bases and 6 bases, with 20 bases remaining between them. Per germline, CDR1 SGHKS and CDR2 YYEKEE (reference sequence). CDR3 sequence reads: CASSLGPGVVSEQYF. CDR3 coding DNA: TGTGCCAGCAGCCTCGGGCCAGGGGTAGTCTCCGAGCAGTACTTC.

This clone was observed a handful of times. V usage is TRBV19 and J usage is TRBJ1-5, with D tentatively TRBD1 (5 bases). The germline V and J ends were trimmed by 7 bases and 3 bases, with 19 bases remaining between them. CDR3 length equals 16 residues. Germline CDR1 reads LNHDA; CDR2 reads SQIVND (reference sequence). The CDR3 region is CASTPLGVGLNQPQHF. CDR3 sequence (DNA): TGTGCCAGTACCCCCCTAGGGGTGGGGCTCAATCAGCCCCAGCATTTT.

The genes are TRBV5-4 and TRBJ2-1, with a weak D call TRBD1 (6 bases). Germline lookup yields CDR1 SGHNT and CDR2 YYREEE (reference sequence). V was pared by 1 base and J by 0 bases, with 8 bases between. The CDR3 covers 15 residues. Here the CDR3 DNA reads TGTGCCAGCAGCTTGAGGGGGAGCTCCTACAATGAGCAGTTCTTC. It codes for CASSLRGSSYNEQFF.

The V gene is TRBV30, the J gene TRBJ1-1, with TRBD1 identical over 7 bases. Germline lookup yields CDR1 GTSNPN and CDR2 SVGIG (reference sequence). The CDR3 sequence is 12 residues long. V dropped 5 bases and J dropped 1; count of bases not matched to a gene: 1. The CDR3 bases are TGTGCCTGGGACAGGGAGAACACTGAAGCTTTCTTT. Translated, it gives CAWDRENTEAFF.